This T cell receptor beta chain is drawn from a study of OX40 agonist ivuxolimab in advanced cancers. Study in general: Hepatocellular carcinoma, melanoma, renal cell or head and neck cancer occurred in dose-escalation patients.

Trimming pared 5 bases from V and 0 bases from J, leaving 11 bases between. The CDR3 loop spans 15 amino acids. Germline CDR1 and CDR2: SGHNT and YENEEA. This clone was counted once. This table comes from immunoSEQ multiplex PCR, and its TCRdb copy is limited to in-frame clones, with some not included. The sample has tens of thousands of clones, around 90% seen once. This TCR came from an adult with an advanced solid tumor such as melanoma, head and neck, liver or kidney cancer. The chain carries TRBV11-3 and TRBJ1-5; the D gene is possibly TRBD1 (5 bases). Sequencing was performed on CD4+ or CD8+ T cells sorted from blood, taken in a trial of the OX40 agonist ivuxolimab. CDR3 sequence: CASSTATDSNQPQHF. The CDR3, as DNA: TGTGCCAGCAGCACAGCGACAGATAGCAATCAGCCCCAGCATTTT.